The T cell receptor beta chain described here comes from a study of CD8+ T cells in alopecia areata. Study-wide background: Tofacitinib administration to treated patients was oral, at 5 to 10 mg twice daily. Findings and limits, study-wide: It was lesional scalp, especially alopecia totalis/universalis, that showed higher clonality than normal scalp.

RNA extraction and reverse transcription yielded cDNA as sequencing template. Repertoires were generated with immunoSEQ multiplex PCR, while TCRdb's copy carries only in-frame clones and drops some. In the table there are over 150,000 clones, approximately 62% of which are singletons. This clone was picked up a small number of times. The antigen is not known. Alopecia areata patients provided lesional scalp punch biopsies and peripheral blood. V gave up 2 bases and J gave up 8 bases, with 10 bases separating them. This CDR3 contains 13 residues. Germline-derived CDR1 and CDR2 are SGHRS and YFSETQ. V is TRBV5-1 and J is TRBJ2-2; D is unclear. The clonotype comes from a human donor with alopecia areata. Here the sequenced sample was CD4+ T cells sorted from blood, taken at week 0. In nucleotides, the CDR3 is TGCGCCAGCAGCTTCGACTCAGCTGGGGAGCTGTTTTTT. Translation: CASSFDSAGELFF.